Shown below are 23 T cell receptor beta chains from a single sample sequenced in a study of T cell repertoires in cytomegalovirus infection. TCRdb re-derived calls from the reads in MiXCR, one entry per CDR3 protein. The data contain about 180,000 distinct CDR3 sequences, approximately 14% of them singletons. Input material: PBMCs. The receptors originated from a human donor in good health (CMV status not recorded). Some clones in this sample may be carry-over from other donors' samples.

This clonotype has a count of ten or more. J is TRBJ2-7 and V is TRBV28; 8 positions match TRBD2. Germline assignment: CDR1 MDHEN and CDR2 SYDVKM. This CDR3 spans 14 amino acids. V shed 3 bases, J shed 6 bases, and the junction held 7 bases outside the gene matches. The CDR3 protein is CASSFPGGPGEQYF. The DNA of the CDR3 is TGTGCCAGCAGTTTTCCGGGAGGGCCGGGCGAGCAGTACTTC.

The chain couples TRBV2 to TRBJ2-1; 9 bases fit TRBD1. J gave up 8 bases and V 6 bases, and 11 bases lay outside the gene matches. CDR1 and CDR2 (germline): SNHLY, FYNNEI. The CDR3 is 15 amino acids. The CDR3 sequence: CASRSLTGGTYEQFF. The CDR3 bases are TGTGCCAGCAGGAGTCTTACAGGGGGCACATATGAGCAGTTCTTC.

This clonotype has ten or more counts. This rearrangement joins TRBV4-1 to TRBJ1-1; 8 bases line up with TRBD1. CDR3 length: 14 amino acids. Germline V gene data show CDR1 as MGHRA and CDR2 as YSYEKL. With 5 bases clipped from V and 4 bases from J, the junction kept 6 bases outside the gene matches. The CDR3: CASSFQTGATEAFF. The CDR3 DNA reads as TGCGCCAGCAGCTTTCAGACAGGGGCCACTGAAGCTTTCTTT.

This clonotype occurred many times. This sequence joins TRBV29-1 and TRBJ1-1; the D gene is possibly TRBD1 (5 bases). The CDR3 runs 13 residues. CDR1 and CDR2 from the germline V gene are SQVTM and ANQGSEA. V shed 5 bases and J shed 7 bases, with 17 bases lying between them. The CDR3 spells CSVREIGGVEAFF. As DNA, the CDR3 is TGCAGCGTTCGGGAGATCGGAGGGGTTGAAGCTTTCTTT.

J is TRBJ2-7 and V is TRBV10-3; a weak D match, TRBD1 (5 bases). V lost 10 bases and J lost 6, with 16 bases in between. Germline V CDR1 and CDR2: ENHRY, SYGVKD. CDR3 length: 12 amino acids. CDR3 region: CATAGLGPEQYF. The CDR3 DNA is TGTGCCACGGCAGGGTTAGGGCCCGAGCAGTACTTC.

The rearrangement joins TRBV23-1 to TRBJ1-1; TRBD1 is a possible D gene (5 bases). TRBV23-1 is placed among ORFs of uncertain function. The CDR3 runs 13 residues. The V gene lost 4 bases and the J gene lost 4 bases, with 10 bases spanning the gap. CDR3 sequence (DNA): TGCGCCAGCAGTCCCCCCGACAGCACTGAAGCTTTCTTT. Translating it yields CASSPPDSTEAFF.

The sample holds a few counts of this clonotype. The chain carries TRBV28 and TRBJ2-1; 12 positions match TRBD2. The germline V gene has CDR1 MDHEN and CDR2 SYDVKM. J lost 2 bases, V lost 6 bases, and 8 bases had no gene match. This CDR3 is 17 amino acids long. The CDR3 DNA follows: TGTGCCAGCAGCCCTAGCGGGAGGGCCTGGACCTACAATGAGCAGTTCTTC. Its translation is CASSPSGRAWTYNEQFF. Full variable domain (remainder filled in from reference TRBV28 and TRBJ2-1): DVKVTQSSRYLVKRTGEKVFLECVQDMDHENMFWYRQDPGLGLRLIYFSYDVKMKEKGDIPEGYSVSREKKERFSLILESASTNQTSMYLCASSPSGRAWTYNEQFFGPGTRLTVL.

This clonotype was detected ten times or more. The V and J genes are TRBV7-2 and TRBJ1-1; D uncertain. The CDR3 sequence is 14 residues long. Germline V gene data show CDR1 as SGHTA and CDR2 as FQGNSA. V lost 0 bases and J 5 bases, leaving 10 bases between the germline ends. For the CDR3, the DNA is TGTGCCAGCAGCTTAGCGCTGGAGGGAACTGAAGCTTTCTTT. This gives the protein CASSLALEGTEAFF.

Written as DNA, the CDR3 is TGCAGTGCTAGACTTGGACAGGGGGCCAACGAGCAGTACTTC. Translating gives CSARLGQGANEQYF. V usage is TRBV20-1 and J usage is TRBJ2-7; TRBD1 matches 11 bases. Germline lookup yields CDR1 DFQATT and CDR2 SNEGSKA (reference sequence). The length of the CDR3 is 14 residues. Unmatched junction bases numbered 5, after V lost 2 bases and J lost 5 bases.

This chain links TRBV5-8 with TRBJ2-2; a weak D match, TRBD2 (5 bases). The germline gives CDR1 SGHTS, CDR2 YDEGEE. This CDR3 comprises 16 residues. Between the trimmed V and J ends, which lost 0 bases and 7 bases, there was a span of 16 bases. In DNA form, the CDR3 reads TGTGCCAGCAGCTTGGTATCCATGCGGGTTGGCGGGGAGCTGTTTTTT. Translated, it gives CASSLVSMRVGGELFF.

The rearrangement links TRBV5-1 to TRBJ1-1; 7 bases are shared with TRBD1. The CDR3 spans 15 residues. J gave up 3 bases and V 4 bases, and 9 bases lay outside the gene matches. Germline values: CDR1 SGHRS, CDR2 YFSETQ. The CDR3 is CASSITGVVDTEAFF. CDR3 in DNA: TGCGCCAGCAGCATTACAGGGGTTGTGGACACTGAAGCTTTCTTT.

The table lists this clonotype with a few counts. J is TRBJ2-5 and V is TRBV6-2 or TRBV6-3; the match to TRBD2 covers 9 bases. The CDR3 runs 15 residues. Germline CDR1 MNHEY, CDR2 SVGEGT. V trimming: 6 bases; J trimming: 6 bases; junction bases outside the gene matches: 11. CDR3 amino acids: CASSPRARGGKTQYF. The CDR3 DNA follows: TGTGCCAGCAGCCCGAGGGCGCGGGGGGGCAAGACCCAGTACTTC.

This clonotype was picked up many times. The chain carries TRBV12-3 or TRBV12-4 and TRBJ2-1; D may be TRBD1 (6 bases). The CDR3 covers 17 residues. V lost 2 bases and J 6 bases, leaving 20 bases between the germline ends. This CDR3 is CASSLSGAGYSGNEQFF. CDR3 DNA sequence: TGTGCCAGCAGTTTATCAGGGGCAGGGTACTCGGGCAATGAGCAGTTCTTC.

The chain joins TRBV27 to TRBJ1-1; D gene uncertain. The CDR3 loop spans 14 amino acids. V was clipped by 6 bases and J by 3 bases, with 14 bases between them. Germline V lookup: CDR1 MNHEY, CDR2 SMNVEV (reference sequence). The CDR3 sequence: CASRLPGPHTEAFF. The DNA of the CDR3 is TGTGCCAGCAGACTCCCAGGCCCACACACTGAAGCTTTCTTT.

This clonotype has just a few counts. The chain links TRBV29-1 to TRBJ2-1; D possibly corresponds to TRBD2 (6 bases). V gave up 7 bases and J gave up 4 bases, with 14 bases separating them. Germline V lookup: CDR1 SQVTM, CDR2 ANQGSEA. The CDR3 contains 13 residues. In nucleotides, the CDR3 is TGCAGCGCCCGGGGGACCGGATACAATGAGCAGTTCTTC. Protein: CSARGTGYNEQFF.

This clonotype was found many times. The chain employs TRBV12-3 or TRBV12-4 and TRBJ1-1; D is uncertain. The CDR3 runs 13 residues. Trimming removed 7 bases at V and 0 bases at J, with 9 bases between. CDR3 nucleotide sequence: TGTGCCAGCACCGAAGGGCTGAACACTGAAGCTTTCTTT. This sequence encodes CASTEGLNTEAFF.

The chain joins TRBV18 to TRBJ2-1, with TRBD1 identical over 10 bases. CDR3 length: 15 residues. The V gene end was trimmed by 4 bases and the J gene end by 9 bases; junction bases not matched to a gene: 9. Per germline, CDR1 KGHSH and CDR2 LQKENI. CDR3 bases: TGTGCCAGCTCACAACCAAGGGACAGGGGACGTGAGCAGTTCTTC. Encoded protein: CASSQPRDRGREQFF.

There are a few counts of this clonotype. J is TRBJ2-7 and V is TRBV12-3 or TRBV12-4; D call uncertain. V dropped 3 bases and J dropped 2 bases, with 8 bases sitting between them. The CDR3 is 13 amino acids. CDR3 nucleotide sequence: TGTGCCAGCAGTTTGAACGCAGCCTACGAGCAGTACTTC. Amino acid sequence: CASSLNAAYEQYF.

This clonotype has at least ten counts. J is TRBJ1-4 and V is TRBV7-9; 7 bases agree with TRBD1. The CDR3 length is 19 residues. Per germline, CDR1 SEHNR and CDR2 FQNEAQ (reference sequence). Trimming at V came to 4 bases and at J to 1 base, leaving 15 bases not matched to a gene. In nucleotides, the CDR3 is TGTGCCAGCAGCTCCACTAACTCGGGACAGCAAGTAACTAATGAAAAACTGTTTTTT. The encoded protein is CASSSTNSGQQVTNEKLFF.

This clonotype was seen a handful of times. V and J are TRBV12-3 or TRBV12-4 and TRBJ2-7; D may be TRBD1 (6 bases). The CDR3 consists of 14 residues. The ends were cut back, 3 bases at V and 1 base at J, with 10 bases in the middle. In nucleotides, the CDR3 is TGTGCCAGCAGTTTTCAGGGGCCATCCTACGAGCAGTACTTC. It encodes CASSFQGPSYEQYF.

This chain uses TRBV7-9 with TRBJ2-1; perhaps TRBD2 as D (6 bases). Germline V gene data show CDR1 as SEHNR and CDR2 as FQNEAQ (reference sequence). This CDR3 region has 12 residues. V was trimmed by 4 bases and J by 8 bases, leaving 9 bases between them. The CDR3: CASSSGGDEQFF. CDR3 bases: TGTGCCAGCAGCTCCGGGGGTGATGAGCAGTTCTTC.

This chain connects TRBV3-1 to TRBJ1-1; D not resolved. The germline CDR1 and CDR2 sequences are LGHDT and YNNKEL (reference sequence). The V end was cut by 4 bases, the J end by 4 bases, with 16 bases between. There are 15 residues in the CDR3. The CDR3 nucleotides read TGTGCCAGCAGCCGTAGGGAGGTTTCTTCCACTGAAGCTTTCTTT. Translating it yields CASSRREVSSTEAFF.

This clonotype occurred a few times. This CDR3 reads CSVQGGLAGVSYNEQFF. The DNA of the CDR3 is TGCAGCGTTCAAGGGGGACTAGCGGGCGTCTCCTACAATGAGCAGTTCTTC. The chain uses TRBV29-1 and TRBJ2-1, with TRBD2 identical over 12 bases. This CDR3 spans 17 amino acids. Per germline, CDR1 SQVTM and CDR2 ANQGSEA. The V gene end was trimmed by 5 bases and the J gene end by 0 bases; junction bases not matched to a gene: 8.